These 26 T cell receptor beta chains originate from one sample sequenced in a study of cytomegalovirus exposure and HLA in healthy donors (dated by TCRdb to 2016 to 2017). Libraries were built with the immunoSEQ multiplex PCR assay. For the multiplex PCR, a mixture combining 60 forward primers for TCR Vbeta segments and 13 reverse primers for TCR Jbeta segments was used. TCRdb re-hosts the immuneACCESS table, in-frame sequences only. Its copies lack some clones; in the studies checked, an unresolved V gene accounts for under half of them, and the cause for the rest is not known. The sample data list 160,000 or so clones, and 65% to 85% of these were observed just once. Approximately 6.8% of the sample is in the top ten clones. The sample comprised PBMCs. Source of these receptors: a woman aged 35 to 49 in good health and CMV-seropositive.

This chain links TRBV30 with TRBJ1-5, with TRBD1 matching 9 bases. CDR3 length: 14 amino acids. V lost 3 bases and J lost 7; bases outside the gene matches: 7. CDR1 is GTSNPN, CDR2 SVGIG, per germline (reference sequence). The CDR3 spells CAWSQQGAGQPQHF. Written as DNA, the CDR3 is TGTGCCTGGAGCCAACAGGGGGCCGGGCAGCCCCAGCATTTT.

The CDR3 protein is CASSLLAGQNNQPQHF. The CDR3 DNA follows: TGTGCCAGCAGTTTATTAGCAGGGCAGAACAATCAGCCCCAGCATTTT. The genes are TRBV28 and TRBJ1-5; D is possibly TRBD1 (5 bases). The germline CDR1 and CDR2 sequences are MDHEN and SYDVKM. This CDR3 has 16 amino acids. The V end lost 1 base, the J end lost 3 bases, and 13 bases lay between the germline ends.

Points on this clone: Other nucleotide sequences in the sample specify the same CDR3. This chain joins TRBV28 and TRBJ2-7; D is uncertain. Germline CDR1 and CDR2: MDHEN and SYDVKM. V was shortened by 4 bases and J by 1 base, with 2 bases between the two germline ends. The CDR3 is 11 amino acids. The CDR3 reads CASSSSYEQYF. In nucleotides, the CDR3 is TGTGCCAGCAGTTCATCCTACGAGCAGTACTTC.

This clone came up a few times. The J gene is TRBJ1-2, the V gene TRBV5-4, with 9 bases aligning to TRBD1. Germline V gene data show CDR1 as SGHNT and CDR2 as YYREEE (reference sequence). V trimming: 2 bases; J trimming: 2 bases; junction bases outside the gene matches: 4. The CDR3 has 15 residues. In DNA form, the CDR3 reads TGTGCCAGCAGCTTCGGGACAGGGCAGAACTATGGCTACACCTTC. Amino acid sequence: CASSFGTGQNYGYTF.

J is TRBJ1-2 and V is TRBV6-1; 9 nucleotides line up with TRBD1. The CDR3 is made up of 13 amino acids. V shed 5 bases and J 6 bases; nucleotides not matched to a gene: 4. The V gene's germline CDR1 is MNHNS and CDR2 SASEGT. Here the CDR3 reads CASSRRTGDGYTF. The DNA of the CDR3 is TGTGCCAGCAGTAGACGGACAGGGGATGGCTACACCTTC.

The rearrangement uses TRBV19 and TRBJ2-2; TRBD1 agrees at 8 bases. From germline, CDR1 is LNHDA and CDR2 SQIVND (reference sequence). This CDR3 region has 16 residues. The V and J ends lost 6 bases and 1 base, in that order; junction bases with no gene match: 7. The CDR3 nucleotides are TGTGCCAGTAGCCGAGGACAGGGACTGAACACCGGGGAGCTGTTTTTT. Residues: CASSRGQGLNTGELFF.

The CDR3 reads CASSPRAAPYSNQPQHF. CDR3 sequence (DNA): TGTGCCAGCAGTCCCCGTGCGGCCCCTTATAGCAATCAGCCCCAGCATTTT. This chain connects TRBV28 to TRBJ1-5; D is uncertain. Trimming stripped 5 bases from V and 0 bases from J, with 17 bases between. Germline loops: CDR1 MDHEN, CDR2 SYDVKM. The CDR3 sequence is 17 residues long.

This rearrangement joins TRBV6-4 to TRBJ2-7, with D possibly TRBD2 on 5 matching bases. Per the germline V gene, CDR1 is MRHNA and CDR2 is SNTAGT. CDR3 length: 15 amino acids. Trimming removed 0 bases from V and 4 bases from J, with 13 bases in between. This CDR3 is CASSDSRTGWYEQYF. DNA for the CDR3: TGTGCCAGCAGTGACTCGAGGACGGGGTGGTACGAGCAGTACTTC.

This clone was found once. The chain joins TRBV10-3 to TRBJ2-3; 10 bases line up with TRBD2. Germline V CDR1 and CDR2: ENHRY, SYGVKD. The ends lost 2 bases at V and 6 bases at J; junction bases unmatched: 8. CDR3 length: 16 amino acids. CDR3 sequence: CAISETLAGGVDTQYF. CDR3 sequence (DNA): TGTGCCATCAGTGAGACTTTAGCGGGGGGTGTGGATACGCAGTATTTT.

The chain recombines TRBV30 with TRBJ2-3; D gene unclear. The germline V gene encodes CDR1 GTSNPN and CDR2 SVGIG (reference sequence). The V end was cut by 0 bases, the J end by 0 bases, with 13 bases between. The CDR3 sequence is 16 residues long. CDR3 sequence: CAWSVRSGSSTDTQYF. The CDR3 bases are TGTGCCTGGAGTGTACGGTCAGGATCGAGCACAGATACGCAGTATTTT. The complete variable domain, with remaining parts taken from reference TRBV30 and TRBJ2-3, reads SQTIHQWPATLVQPVGSPLSLECTVEGTSNPNLYWYRQAAGRGLQLLFYSVGIGQISSEVPQNLSASRPQDRQFILSSKKLLLSDSGFYLCAWSVRSGSSTDTQYFGPGTRLTVL.

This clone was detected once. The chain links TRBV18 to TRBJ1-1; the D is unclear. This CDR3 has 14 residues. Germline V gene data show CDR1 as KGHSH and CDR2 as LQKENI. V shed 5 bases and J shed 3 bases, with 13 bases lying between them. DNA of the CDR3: TGTGCCAGCTCAAGGGTCGGGGAATACACTGAAGCTTTCTTT. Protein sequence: CASSRVGEYTEAFF.

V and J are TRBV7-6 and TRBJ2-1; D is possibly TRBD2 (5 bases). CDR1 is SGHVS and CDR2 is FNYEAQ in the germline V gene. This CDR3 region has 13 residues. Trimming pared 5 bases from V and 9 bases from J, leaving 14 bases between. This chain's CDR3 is CASSHGKLREQFF. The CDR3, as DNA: TGTGCCAGCAGCCACGGGAAGCTCCGTGAGCAGTTCTTC.

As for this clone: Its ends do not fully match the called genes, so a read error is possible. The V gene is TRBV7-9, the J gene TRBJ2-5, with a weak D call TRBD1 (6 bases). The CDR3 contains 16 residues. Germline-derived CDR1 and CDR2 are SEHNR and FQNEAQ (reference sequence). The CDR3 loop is CSSSLDEQQGQETQYF. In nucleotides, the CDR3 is TGTTCCAGCAGCTTAGATGAACAGCAGGGGCAAGAGACCCAGTACTTC. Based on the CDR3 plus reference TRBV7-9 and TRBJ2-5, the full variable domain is DTGVSQNPRHKITKRGQNVTFRCDPISEHNRLYWYRQTLGQGPEFLTYFQNEAQLEKSRLLSDRFSAERPKGSFSTLEIQRTEQGDSAMYLCSSSLDEQQGQETQYFGPGTRLLVL.

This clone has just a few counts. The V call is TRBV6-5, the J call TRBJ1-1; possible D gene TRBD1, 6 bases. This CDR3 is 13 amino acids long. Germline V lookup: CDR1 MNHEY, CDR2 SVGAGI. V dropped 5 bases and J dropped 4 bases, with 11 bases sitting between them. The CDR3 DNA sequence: TGTGCCAGCAGTCTCAGGGGAGTCACTGAAGCTTTCTTT. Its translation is CASSLRGVTEAFF.

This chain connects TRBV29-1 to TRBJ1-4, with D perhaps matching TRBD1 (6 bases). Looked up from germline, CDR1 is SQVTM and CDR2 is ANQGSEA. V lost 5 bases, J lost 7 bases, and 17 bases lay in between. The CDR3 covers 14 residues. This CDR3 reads CSVWETGLGEKLFF. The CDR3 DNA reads TGCAGCGTTTGGGAGACAGGCCTTGGTGAAAAACTGTTTTTT.

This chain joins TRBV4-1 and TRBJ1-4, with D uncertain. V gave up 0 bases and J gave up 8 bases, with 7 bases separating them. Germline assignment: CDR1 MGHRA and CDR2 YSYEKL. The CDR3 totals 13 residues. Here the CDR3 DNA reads TGCGCCAGCAGCCAAGAGTCGCAGGAAAAACTGTTTTTT. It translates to CASSQESQEKLFF.

The CDR3 loop is CASSPGLATPEQFF. CDR3 nucleotides: TGTGCCAGCAGTCCGGGACTAGCGACCCCTGAGCAGTTCTTC. The chain has TRBV6-5 and TRBJ2-1; 10 nucleotides match TRBD2. This CDR3 region has 14 residues. V trimming: 5 bases; J trimming: 9 bases; junction bases outside the gene matches: 7. Germline-derived CDR1 and CDR2 are MNHEY and SVGAGI.

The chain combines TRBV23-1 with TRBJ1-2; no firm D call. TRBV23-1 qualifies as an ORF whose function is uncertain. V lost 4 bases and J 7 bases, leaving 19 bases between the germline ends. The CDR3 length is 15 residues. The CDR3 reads CASSRMERVRVGYTF. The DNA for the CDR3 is TGCGCCAGCAGTCGCATGGAACGGGTGAGGGTTGGCTACACCTTC.

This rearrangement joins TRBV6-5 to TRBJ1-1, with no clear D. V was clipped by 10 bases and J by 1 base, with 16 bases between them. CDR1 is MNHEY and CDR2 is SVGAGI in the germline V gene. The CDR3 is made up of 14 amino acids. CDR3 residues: CATTREGWNTEAFF. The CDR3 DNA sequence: TGTGCCACCACGAGGGAAGGATGGAACACTGAAGCTTTCTTT.

The CDR3 here is CAWSVKGGVGEKLFF. As DNA, the CDR3 is TGTGCCTGGAGTGTAAAGGGGGGGGTCGGTGAAAAACTGTTTTTT. The chain combines TRBV30 with TRBJ1-4, with D perhaps TRBD1 (6 bases). Germline assignment: CDR1 GTSNPN and CDR2 SVGIG (reference sequence). The V end lost 0 bases, the J end lost 7 bases, and 15 bases lay between the germline ends. The CDR3 runs 15 residues.

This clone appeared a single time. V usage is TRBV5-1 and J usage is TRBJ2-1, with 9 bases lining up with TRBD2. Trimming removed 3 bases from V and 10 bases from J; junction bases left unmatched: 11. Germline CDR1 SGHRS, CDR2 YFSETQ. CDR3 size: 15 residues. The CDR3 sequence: CASSSEDRRGGEQFF. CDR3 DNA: TGCGCCAGCAGCTCTGAAGACAGGCGGGGGGGGGAGCAGTTCTTC.

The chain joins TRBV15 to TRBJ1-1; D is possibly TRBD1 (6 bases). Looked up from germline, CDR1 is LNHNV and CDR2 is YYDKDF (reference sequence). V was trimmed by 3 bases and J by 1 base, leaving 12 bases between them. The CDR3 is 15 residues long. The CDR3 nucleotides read TGTGCCACCAGCAGGGGCGGACAGAGGAACACTGAAGCTTTCTTT. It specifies CATSRGGQRNTEAFF.

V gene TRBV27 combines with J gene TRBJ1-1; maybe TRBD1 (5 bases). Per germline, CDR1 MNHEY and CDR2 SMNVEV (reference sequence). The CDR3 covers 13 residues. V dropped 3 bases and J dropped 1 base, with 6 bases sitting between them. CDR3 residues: CASSFQGNTEAFF. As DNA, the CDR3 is TGTGCCAGCAGTTTTCAGGGGAACACTGAAGCTTTCTTT.

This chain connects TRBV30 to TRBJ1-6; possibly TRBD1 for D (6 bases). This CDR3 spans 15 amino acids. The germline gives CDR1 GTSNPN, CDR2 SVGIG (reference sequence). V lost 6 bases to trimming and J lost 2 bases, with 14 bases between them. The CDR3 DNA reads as TGTGCCTGTACCCAGGGGATCACCTATAATTCACCCCTCCACTTT. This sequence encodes CACTQGITYNSPLHF.

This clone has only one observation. CDR3 in DNA: TGTGCCAGTAGTCCCGGGACACTTGTGCCCACCTTC. Its translation is CASSPGTLVPTF. The chain links TRBV19 to TRBJ1-2, with a weak D call TRBD1 (6 bases). The V end was cut by 5 bases, the J end by 13 bases, with 17 bases between. The CDR3 has 12 residues. Germline-derived CDR1 and CDR2 are LNHDA and SQIVND (reference sequence).

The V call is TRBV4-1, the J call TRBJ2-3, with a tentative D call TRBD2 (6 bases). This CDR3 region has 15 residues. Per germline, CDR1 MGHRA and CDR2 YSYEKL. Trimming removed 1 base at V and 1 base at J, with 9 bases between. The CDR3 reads CASSQVWGGTDTQYF. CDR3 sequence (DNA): TGCGCCAGCAGCCAAGTATGGGGGGGCACAGATACGCAGTATTTT.